This entry is about one T cell receptor (beta chain). Antigen: not known. Scientists made TCR beta libraries using quantitative 5'-RACE with molecular barcodes. TCRdb called the 5' RACE reads again in MiXCR, with one record for every CDR3 protein. The profile shows 250,000 to 300,000 distinct CDR3 sequences, under 20% of them singletons. Trimming left V 1 base short and J 6 bases short, with 12 bases between. Germline CDR1 and CDR2: MGHRA and YSYEKL. CDR3 length: 15 residues. The data were taken from a study of CD8 T cells in ankylosing spondylitis. Study findings and constraints: A TCR beta motif of fewer than ten highly homologous variants seemed to mark ankylosing spondylitis blood.

The specimen was blood, either unsorted or a sorted T cell fraction (not recorded which). The sequence was obtained from a male donor with ankylosing spondylitis or in good health (not recorded which). The chain joins TRBV4-1 to TRBJ2-2; a possible D gene is TRBD1 (7 bases). The DNA for the CDR3 is TGCGCCAGCAGCCAAGTCCAGGGGGAGGCCGGGGAGCTGTTTTTT. Protein: CASSQVQGEAGELFF.